Below, 22 T cell receptor beta chains from the same sample are listed, as sequenced in a study of human T cells and chemical hapten exposure. As to time point: patch test 1, 2 weeks after DPC sensitization. The treatment here: therapeutic diphenylcyclopropenone sensitization with weekly scalp DPC. TCRdb fed the RACE reads into MiXCR, producing one record per CDR3 protein. The sample holds around 120,000 distinct CDR3 sequences, 12% seen once. The material was whole blood, obtained in connection with sensitization to the hapten diphenylcyclopropenone (DPC). The origin of the receptors is a woman in her forties or fifties with alopecia areata. Some clones in this sample may be carry-over from other donors' samples.

This clonotype occurred many times. V usage is TRBV6-2 or TRBV6-3 and J usage is TRBJ2-1, with D maybe TRBD2 (6 bases). Germline V CDR1 and CDR2: MNHEY, SVGEGT. CDR3 length equals 12 residues. Trimming removed 4 bases at V and 10 bases at J, with 11 bases between. CDR3 DNA: TGTGCCAGCAGTTCGGGAGCAAGGGAGCAGTTCTTC. Translating gives CASSSGAREQFF.

A word on this clonotype: The junction does not match germline at one end; this may be a read error. V usage is TRBV29-1 and J usage is TRBJ2-5; D is unresolved. Germline values: CDR1 SQVTM, CDR2 ANQGSEA. The CDR3 spans 10 residues. The CDR3 protein is CSVASETEYF. The CDR3 DNA sequence: TGCAGCGTTGCATCGGAGACCGAGTACTTC.

The chain has TRBV27 and TRBJ2-3; no definite D call. The CDR3 spans 11 residues. Deletions cut 6 bases from V and 5 bases from J, with 6 bases between. Germline-derived CDR1 and CDR2 are MNHEY and SMNVEV (reference sequence). This chain's CDR3 is CASRHLDTQYF. The CDR3 bases are TGTGCCAGCAGACATCTAGATACGCAGTATTTT.

This clonotype was detected many times. The V and J genes are TRBV6-5 and TRBJ2-5; TRBD1 agrees at 7 bases. Germline CDR1 is MNHEY and CDR2 is SVGAGI. V gave up 5 bases and J gave up 2 bases; unmatched junction bases: 5. The CDR3 runs 14 residues. Written as DNA, the CDR3 is TGTGCCAGCAGTCGCCGGGACAGACAAGAGACCCAGTACTTC. This sequence encodes CASSRRDRQETQYF.

A few counts support this clonotype. The chain joins TRBV28 to TRBJ2-7; 7 bases are shared with TRBD1. With 3 bases clipped from V and 2 bases from J, the junction kept 4 bases outside the gene matches. Germline CDR1 MDHEN, CDR2 SYDVKM. CDR3 length: 14 amino acids. In DNA, the CDR3 is TGTGCCAGCAGTTTGAGACAGGGCGCCTACGAGCAGTACTTC. This codes for CASSLRQGAYEQYF.

In this sample, this clonotype turned up a few times. This chain uses TRBV7-6 with TRBJ1-4, with D possibly being TRBD1 (6 bases). Trimming took off 6 bases at V and 0 bases at J, with 14 bases between the two ends. The germline CDR1 and CDR2 sequences are SGHVS and FNYEAQ. The CDR3 extends over 16 amino acids. In nucleotides, the CDR3 is TGTGCCAGCAGTACAGGACAGCTTGCAACTAATGAAAAACTGTTTTTT. Amino acid sequence: CASSTGQLATNEKLFF.

This clonotype was found a few times. V and J are TRBV12-3 or TRBV12-4 and TRBJ2-6, with 8 bases aligning to TRBD1. J lost 5 bases, V lost 6 bases, and 6 bases had no gene match. The length of the CDR3 is 15 residues. CDR3 loop: CASSLRQGRANVLTF. CDR3 coding DNA: TGTGCCAGCAGCCTTCGACAGGGGAGGGCCAACGTCCTGACTTTC.

This clonotype was seen only a few times. The gene calls are TRBV7-9 and TRBJ2-3; possibly TRBD2 for D (6 bases). Trimming pared 7 bases from V and 4 bases from J, leaving 18 bases between. The CDR3 is 15 amino acids. Germline V gives CDR1 SEHNR, CDR2 FQNEAQ (reference sequence). CDR3 in amino acids: CASNRAGKGSDTQYF. The CDR3 coding sequence is TGTGCCAGCAACCGGGCGGGGAAGGGCTCAGATACGCAGTATTTT.

At least ten counts were recorded for this clonotype. The genes are TRBV4-3 and TRBJ1-6; 8 nucleotides match TRBD1. Germline trimming cut 1 base from V and 7 bases from J; bases unmatched to any gene: 12. Germline lookup yields CDR1 LGHNA and CDR2 YSLEER. CDR3 length: 18 residues. CDR3 amino acids: CASSQVGIVRQGNSPLHF. DNA for the CDR3: TGCGCCAGCAGCCAAGTGGGTATAGTGAGACAGGGGAATTCACCCCTCCACTTT.

This clonotype came up a few times. The chain uses TRBV5-4 and TRBJ2-1, with D unclear. Germline lookup yields CDR1 SGHNT and CDR2 YYREEE (reference sequence). V was clipped by 4 bases and J by 2 bases, with 10 bases between them. The CDR3 spans 14 residues. The CDR3 sequence: CASSPPSAYNEQFF. The DNA of the CDR3 is TGTGCCAGCAGCCCGCCCAGCGCCTACAATGAGCAGTTCTTC.

The rearrangement links TRBV7-9 to TRBJ1-1; D call uncertain. The CDR3 sequence is 13 residues long. Trimming took 0 bases from V and 7 from J, leaving 9 bases between them. Per germline, CDR1 SEHNR and CDR2 FQNEAQ (reference sequence). The CDR3 loop is CASSLAWEGEAFF. Here the CDR3 DNA reads TGTGCCAGCAGCTTAGCGTGGGAGGGTGAAGCTTTCTTT.

The table lists this clonotype with a few counts. V is TRBV20-1 and J is TRBJ2-3; tentatively, D is TRBD1 (6 bases). Germline values: CDR1 DFQATT, CDR2 SNEGSKA (reference sequence). CDR3 length: 15 amino acids. V was trimmed by 0 bases and J by 2 bases, leaving 12 bases between them. DNA of the CDR3: TGCAGTGCTAGAGAGTGGGGGCTTTCCACAGATACGCAGTATTTT. It yields the protein CSAREWGLSTDTQYF.

This clonotype has just a few counts. The rearrangement links TRBV7-9 to TRBJ2-7; 10 nucleotides line up with TRBD2. Germline lookup yields CDR1 SEHNR and CDR2 FQNEAQ (reference sequence). The CDR3 contains 15 residues. V lost 6 bases and J lost 3; bases outside the gene matches: 8. CDR3 protein: CASRPGLADIYEQYF. DNA for the CDR3: TGTGCCAGCAGACCTGGACTAGCGGATATCTACGAGCAGTACTTC. Filled out from reference TRBV7-9 and TRBJ2-7, the complete variable domain reads DTGVSQNPRHKITKRGQNVTFRCDPISEHNRLYWYRQTLGQGPEFLTYFQNEAQLEKSRLLSDRFSAERPKGSFSTLEIQRTEQGDSAMYLCASRPGLADIYEQYFGPGTRLTVT.

This clonotype was found many times. The J gene is TRBJ2-2, the V gene TRBV12-3 or TRBV12-4; D possibly corresponds to TRBD2 (7 bases). The CDR3 runs to 16 residues. Deletions cut 4 bases from V and 1 base from J, with 13 bases between. The CDR3: CASSSTGGRNTGELFF. The CDR3 bases are TGTGCCAGCAGTTCCACCGGGGGGCGGAACACCGGGGAGCTGTTTTTT.

This clonotype has a count of ten or more. The chain has TRBV21-1 and TRBJ2-7; the table calls TRBD1, which could not be checked here. TRBV21-1 is designated a pseudogene. CDR3 length: 15 residues. CDR3 amino acids: CASSRQGHNRGEQYF. For the CDR3, the DNA is TGTGCCAGCAGCAGACAGGGACATAATCGAGGCGAGCAGTACTTC.

The rearrangement joins TRBV28 to TRBJ2-5; TRBD2 matches at 8 bases. Germline loops: CDR1 MDHEN, CDR2 SYDVKM. The CDR3 is 14 residues long. V trimming: 5 bases; J trimming: 2 bases; junction bases outside the gene matches: 4. The CDR3 DNA is TGTGCCAGCAGTACGGGGGGGTCTCAAGAGACCCAGTACTTC. As protein: CASSTGGSQETQYF.

This clonotype showed up many times. The chain carries TRBV4-3 and TRBJ2-1; D uncertain. Germline CDR1 and CDR2: LGHNA and YSLEER. Trimming took 0 bases from V and 2 from J, leaving 5 bases between them. CDR3 length: 14 amino acids. CDR3 amino acids: CASSQDQTYNEQFF. The CDR3 DNA follows: TGCGCCAGCAGCCAAGACCAAACCTACAATGAGCAGTTCTTC.

The gene calls are TRBV3-1 and TRBJ2-2; tentative D call: TRBD1 (5 bases). The germline V gene has CDR1 LGHDT and CDR2 YNNKEL (reference sequence). The CDR3 covers 15 residues. Trimming left V 0 bases short and J 6 bases short, with 11 bases between. The CDR3 loop reads CASSQDLTGSGELFF. The CDR3 DNA sequence: TGTGCCAGCAGCCAAGACTTAACAGGATCCGGGGAGCTGTTTTTT.

This clonotype came up many times. The V gene is TRBV6-2 or TRBV6-3, the J gene TRBJ1-5, with D perhaps TRBD1 (5 bases). The germline V gene has CDR1 MNHEY and CDR2 SVGEGT. V was cut by 5 bases and J by 4 bases, with 6 bases left in between. The CDR3 is made up of 12 amino acids. CDR3 DNA: TGTGCCAGCAGTCCAGGGAATCAGCCCCAGCATTTT. Residues: CASSPGNQPQHF.

The chain is built from TRBV27 and TRBJ2-1; 11 bases agree with TRBD2. CDR3 length equals 15 residues. Unmatched junction bases numbered 6, after V lost 7 bases and J lost 4 bases. CDR1 is MNHEY, CDR2 SMNVEV, per germline (reference sequence). CDR3 in DNA: TGTGCCAGCACCCTCAGACTAGCGGGGTACAATGAGCAGTTCTTC. Amino acid sequence: CASTLRLAGYNEQFF.

This clonotype was counted many times. The rearrangement links TRBV20-1 to TRBJ2-7; 7 nucleotides line up with TRBD1. This CDR3 is 14 amino acids long. Germline V lookup: CDR1 DFQATT, CDR2 SNEGSKA (reference sequence). V was pared by 5 bases and J by 5 bases, with 12 bases of the junction left unmatched. CDR3 amino acids: CSARKRGLEDEQYF. CDR3 DNA sequence: TGCAGTGCTCGTAAAAGGGGGCTAGAGGACGAGCAGTACTTC.

The chain recombines TRBV27 with TRBJ2-5; perhaps TRBD1 as D (5 bases). The CDR3 is made up of 11 amino acids. Germline CDR1 reads MNHEY; CDR2 reads SMNVEV (reference sequence). Trimming shortened V by 4 bases and J by 9 bases, and 9 bases separated the two germline ends. In DNA, the CDR3 is TGTGCCAGCAGTTGGCAGGGTGCCCAGTACTTC. Its protein product is CASSWQGAQYF.